This TCR beta chain derives from a study of T cell repertoires in cytomegalovirus infection. Each CDR3 protein is one row after TCRdb ran MiXCR on the reads. This table holds around 100,000 distinct CDR3 sequences, roughly a tenth found once. This clonotype has a handful of counts. The antigen remains unidentified. The CDR3 has 15 amino acids. Trimming took 3 bases from V and 4 from J, leaving 14 bases between them. The germline CDR1 and CDR2 sequences are ENHRY and SYGVKD. This receptor was taken from a human donor in good health (CMV status not recorded). Some clones in this sample may be carry-over from other donors' samples. The rearrangement uses TRBV10-3 and TRBJ2-3, with D possibly matching TRBD2 (5 bases). Input material: PBMCs, sequenced either directly or after in vitro stimulation (not recorded which). The CDR3 reads CAISDRGVNADTQYF. The CDR3 nucleotides are TGTGCCATCAGTGATCGGGGAGTTAACGCAGATACGCAGTATTTT.